The entry below describes one TCR beta chain. What it binds is not known. Time point described: proximal margin of the surgical specimen (macroscopically non-inflamed). The sample belongs to a study of T cell repertoires in ileal Crohn's disease. Study context: From the resection specimen's proximal margin, biopsies were taken as MI.

Notes on the study in general: Compared with non-smokers, active smokers at surgery showed more clonal expansions. All patients with clonality above 26.8% had endoscopic recurrence. Compared with CD4 T cells, sorted CD8 cells carried more expanded clones.

After removal of 3 bases from V and 8 bases from J, the junction contained 6 bases not matched to a gene. Germline values: CDR1 KGHSH, CDR2 LQKENI. CDR3 length equals 13 residues. Using immunoSEQ multiplex PCR, the repertoire was profiled, and TCRdb retains in-frame clones only, with some absent. In the table there are 4,500 to 6,500 clones, 78% of which are singletons. The sequence was obtained from an adult with Crohn's disease. The V call is TRBV18, the J call TRBJ1-2, with TRBD1 matching over 7 bases. The sequencing input was ileal tissue. CDR3 sequence (DNA): TGTGCCAGCTCACCTGACAGGGACCGGGGCTACACCTTC. Residues: CASSPDRDRGYTF.